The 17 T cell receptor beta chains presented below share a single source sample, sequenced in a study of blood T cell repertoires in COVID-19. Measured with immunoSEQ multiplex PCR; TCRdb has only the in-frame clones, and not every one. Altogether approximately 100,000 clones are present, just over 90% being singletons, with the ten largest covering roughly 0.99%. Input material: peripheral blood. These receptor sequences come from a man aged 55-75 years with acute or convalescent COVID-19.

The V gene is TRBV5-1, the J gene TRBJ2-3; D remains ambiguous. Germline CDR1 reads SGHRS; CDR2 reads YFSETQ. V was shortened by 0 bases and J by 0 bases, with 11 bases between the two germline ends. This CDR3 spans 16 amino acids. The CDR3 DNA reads TGCGCCAGCAGCTTGGCCTCTTCGTCTAGCACAGATACGCAGTATTTT. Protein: CASSLASSSSTDTQYF.

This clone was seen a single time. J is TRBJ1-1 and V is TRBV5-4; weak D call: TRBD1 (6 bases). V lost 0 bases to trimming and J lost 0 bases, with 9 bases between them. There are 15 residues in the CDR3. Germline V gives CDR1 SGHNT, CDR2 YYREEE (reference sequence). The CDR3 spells CASSLAGGMNTEAFF. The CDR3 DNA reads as TGTGCCAGCAGCTTGGCGGGGGGCATGAACACTGAAGCTTTCTTT.

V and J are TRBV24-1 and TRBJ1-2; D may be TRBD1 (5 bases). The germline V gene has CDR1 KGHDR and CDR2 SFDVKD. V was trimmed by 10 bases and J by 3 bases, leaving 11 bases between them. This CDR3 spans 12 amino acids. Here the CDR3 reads CATSLGDYGYTF. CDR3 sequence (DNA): TGTGCCACTTCGCTAGGGGACTATGGCTACACCTTC.

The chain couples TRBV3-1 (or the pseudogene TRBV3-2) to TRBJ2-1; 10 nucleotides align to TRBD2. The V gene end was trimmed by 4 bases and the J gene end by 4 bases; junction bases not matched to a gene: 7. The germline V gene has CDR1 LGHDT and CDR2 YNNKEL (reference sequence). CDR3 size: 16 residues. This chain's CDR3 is CASSPGGSGRYNEQFF. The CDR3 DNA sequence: TGTGCCAGCAGCCCGGGGGGTAGCGGGAGGTACAATGAGCAGTTCTTC.

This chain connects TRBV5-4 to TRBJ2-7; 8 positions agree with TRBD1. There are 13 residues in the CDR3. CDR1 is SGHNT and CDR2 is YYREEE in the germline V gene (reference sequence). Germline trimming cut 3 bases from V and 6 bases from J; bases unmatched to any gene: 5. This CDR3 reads CASSSGQGSEQYV. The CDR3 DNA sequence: TGTGCCAGCAGCTCAGGACAGGGTAGCGAGCAGTACGTC.

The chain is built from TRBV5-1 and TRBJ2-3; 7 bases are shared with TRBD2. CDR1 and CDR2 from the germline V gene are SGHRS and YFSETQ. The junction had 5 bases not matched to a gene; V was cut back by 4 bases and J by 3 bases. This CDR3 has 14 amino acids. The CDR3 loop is CASSPQLATDTQYF. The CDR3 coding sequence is TGCGCCAGCAGCCCCCAACTAGCGACAGATACGCAGTATTTT.

The CDR3 DNA sequence: TGTGCCAGCGCCTCTCTAGCGGCCACAGATACGCAGTATTTT. As protein: CASASLAATDTQYF. The chain combines TRBV2 with TRBJ2-3; 7 bases align to TRBD2. V shed 8 bases, J shed 2 bases, and the junction held 7 bases outside the gene matches. Germline loops: CDR1 SNHLY, CDR2 FYNNEI. The CDR3 contains 14 residues.

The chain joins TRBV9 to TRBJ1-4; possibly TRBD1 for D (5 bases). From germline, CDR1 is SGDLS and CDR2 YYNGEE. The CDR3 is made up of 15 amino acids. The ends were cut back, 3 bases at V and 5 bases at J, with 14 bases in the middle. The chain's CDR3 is CASSETGKSNEKLFF. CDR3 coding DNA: TGTGCCAGCAGCGAAACAGGAAAATCCAATGAAAAACTGTTTTTT.

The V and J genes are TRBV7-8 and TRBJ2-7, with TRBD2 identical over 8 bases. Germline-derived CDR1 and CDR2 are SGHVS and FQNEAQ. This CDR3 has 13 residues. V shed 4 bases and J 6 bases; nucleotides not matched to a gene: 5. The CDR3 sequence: CASSSGTSREQYF. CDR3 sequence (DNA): TGTGCCAGCAGCTCCGGGACTAGTCGCGAGCAGTACTTC.

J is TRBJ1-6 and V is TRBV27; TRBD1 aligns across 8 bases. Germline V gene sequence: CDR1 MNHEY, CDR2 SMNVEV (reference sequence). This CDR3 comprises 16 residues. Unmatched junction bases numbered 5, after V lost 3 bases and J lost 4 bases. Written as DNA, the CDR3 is TGTGCCAGCAGTTTGGGGACAGGCTATTATAATTCACCCCTCCACTTT. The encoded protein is CASSLGTGYYNSPLHF.

The CDR3 here is CASSIRTGQYTGELFF. In DNA, the CDR3 is TGTGCCAGTAGTATCCGGACAGGGCAGTACACCGGGGAGCTGTTTTTT. The V call is TRBV19, the J call TRBJ2-2; 8 bases align to TRBD1. This CDR3 region has 16 residues. V shed 3 bases and J 3 bases; nucleotides not matched to a gene: 6. Germline V gene lookup returns CDR1 LNHDA and CDR2 SQIVND (reference sequence).

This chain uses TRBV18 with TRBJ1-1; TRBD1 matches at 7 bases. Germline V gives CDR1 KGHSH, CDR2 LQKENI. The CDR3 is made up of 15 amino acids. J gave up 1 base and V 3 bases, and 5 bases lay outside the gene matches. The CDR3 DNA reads TGTGCCAGCTCACCGGTTCGACAGGGGAACACTGAAGCTTTCTTT. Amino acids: CASSPVRQGNTEAFF. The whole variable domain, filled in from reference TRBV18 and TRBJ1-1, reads NAGVMQNPRHLVRRRGQEARLRCSPMKGHSHVYWYRQLPEEGLKFMVYLQKENIIDESGMPKERFSAEFPKEGPSILRIQQVVRGDSAAYFCASSPVRQGNTEAFFGQGTRLTVV.

The CDR3 reads CAWATGTGFNQPQHF. CDR3 sequence (DNA): TGTGCCTGGGCTACCGGGACAGGATTTAATCAGCCCCAGCATTTT. J is TRBJ1-5 and V is TRBV30, with 8 positions matching TRBD1. The CDR3 contains 15 residues. CDR1 and CDR2 from the germline V gene are GTSNPN and SVGIG (reference sequence). V shed 5 bases, J shed 4 bases, and the junction held 10 bases outside the gene matches.

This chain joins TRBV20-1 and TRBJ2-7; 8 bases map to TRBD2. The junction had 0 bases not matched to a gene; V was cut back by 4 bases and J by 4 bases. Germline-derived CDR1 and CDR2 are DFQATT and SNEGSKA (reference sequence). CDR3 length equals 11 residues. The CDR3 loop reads CSATSGYEQYF. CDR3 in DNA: TGCAGTGCTACTAGCGGGTACGAGCAGTACTTC.

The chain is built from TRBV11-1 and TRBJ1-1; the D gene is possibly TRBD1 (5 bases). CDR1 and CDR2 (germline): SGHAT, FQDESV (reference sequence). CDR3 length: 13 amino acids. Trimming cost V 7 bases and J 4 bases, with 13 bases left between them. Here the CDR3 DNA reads TGTGCCAGCACCCGGGGGAGGGGCACTGAAGCTTTCTTT. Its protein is CASTRGRGTEAFF.

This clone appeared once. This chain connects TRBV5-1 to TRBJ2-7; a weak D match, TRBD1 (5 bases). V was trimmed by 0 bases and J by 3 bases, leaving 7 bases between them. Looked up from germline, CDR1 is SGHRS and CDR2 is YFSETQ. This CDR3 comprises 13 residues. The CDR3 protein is CASSLETGYEQYF. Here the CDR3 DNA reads TGCGCCAGCAGCTTGGAAACAGGCTACGAGCAGTACTTC.

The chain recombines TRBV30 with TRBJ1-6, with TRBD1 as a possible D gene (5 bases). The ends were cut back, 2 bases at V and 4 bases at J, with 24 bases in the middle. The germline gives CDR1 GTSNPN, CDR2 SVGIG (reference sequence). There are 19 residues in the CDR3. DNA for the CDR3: TGTGCCTGGAGTTCTACCGGGACCTTCGGCGGGGTTTATAATTCACCCCTCCACTTT. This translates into CAWSSTGTFGGVYNSPLHF.